Given below is one T cell receptor beta chain in context. Here immunoSEQ multiplex PCR was the method, and the copy in TCRdb shows in-frame clones only, minus some. This sample carries roughly 62,000 clones, 91% of them seen once, and the ten largest clones take about 3.6%. The data were obtained in a study of technical replicates of blood from a few donors. CDR3 length: 17 amino acids. From germline, CDR1 is MNHEY and CDR2 SMNVEV (reference sequence). Trimming at V came to 6 bases and at J to 1 base, leaving 9 bases not matched to a gene. The specimen was PBMCs. V usage is TRBV27 and J usage is TRBJ2-6; 7 nucleotides agree with TRBD2. The receptor was derived from a human donor in good health. Some clones in this sample may be carry-over from other donors' samples. CDR3 loop: CASRSLGRASGANVLTF. The CDR3 bases are TGTGCCAGCAGAAGTTTGGGGAGGGCTTCTGGGGCCAACGTCCTGACTTTC.